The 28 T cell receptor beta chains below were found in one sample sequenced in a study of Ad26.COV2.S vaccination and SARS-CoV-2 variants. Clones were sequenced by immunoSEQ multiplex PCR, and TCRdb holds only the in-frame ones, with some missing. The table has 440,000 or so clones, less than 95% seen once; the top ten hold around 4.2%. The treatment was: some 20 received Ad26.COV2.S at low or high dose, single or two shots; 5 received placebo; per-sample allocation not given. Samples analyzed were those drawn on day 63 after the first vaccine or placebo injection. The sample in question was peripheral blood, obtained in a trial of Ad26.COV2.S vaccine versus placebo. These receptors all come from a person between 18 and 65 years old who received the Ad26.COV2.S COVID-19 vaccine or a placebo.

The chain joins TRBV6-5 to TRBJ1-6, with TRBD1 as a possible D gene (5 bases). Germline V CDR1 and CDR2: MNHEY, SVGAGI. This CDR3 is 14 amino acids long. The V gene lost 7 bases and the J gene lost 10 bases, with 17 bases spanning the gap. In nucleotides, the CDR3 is TGTGCCAGCACTCCGGACTGGGGCGGCTCACCCCTCCACTTT. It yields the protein CASTPDWGGSPLHF.

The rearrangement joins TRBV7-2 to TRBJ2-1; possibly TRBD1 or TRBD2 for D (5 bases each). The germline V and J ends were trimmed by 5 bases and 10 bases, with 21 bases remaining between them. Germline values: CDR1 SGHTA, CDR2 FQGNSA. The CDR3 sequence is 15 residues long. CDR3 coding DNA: TGTGCCAGCAGCGAACGACAGAAGAGGGTGTCAGAGCAGTTCTTC. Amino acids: CASSERQKRVSEQFF.

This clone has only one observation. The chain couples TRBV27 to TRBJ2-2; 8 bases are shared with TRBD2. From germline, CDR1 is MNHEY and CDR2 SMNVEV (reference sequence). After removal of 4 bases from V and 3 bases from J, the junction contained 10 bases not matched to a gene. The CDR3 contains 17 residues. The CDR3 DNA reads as TGTGCCAGCAGTTATGGGTTTAGCGGGGATTACACCGGGGAGCTGTTTTTT. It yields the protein CASSYGFSGDYTGELFF.

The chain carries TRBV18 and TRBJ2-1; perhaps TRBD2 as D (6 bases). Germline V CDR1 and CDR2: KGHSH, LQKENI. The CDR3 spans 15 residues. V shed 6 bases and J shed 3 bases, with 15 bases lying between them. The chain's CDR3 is CASSAGLSYYNEQFF. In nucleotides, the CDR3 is TGTGCCAGCTCGGCAGGACTATCTTACTACAATGAGCAGTTCTTC. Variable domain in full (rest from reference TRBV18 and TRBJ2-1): NAGVMQNPRHLVRRRGQEARLRCSPMKGHSHVYWYRQLPEEGLKFMVYLQKENIIDESGMPKERFSAEFPKEGPSILRIQQVVRGDSAAYFCASSAGLSYYNEQFFGPGTRLTVL.

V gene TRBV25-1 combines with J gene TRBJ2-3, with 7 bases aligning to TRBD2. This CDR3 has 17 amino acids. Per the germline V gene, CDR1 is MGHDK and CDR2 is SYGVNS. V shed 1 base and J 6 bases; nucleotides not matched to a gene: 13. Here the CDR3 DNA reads TGTGCCAGCAGTGAATGGTACTCGGCAGGGAGGGGCGATACGCAGTATTTT. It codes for CASSEWYSAGRGDTQYF. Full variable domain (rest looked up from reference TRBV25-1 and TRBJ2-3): EADIYQTPRYLVIGTGKKITLECSQTMGHDKMYWYQQDPGMELHLIHYSYGVNSTEKGDLSSESTVSRIRTEHFPLTLESARPSHTSQYLCASSEWYSAGRGDTQYFGPGTRLTVL.

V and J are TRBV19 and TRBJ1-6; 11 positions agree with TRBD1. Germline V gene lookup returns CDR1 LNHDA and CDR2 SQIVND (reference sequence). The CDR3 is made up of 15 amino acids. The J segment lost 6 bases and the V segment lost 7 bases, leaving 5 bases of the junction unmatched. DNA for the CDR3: TGTGCCAGTACCCGGACAGGGGGCCGTAATTCACCCCTCCACTTT. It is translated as CASTRTGGRNSPLHF.

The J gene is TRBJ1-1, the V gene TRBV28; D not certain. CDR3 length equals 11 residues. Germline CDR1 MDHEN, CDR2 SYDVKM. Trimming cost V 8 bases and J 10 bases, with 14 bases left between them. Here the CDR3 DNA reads TGTGCCAGCCAGAACAGCGGACGAGCTTTCTTT. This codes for CASQNSGRAFF.

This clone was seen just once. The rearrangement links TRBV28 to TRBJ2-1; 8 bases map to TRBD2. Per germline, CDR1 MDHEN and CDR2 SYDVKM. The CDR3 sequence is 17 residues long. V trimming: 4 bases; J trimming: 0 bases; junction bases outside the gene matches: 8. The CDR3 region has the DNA TGTGCCAGCAGTTCACTAGCGGAGCCGAGCTCCTACAATGAGCAGTTCTTC. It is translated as CASSSLAEPSSYNEQFF.

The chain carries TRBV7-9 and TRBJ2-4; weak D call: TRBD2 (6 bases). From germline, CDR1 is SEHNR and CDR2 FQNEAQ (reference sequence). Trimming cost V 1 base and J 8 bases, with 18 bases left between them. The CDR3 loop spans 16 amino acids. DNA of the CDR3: TGTGCCAGCAGCTTAGATTTTGGTCAGCGCGGGGACATTCAGTACTTC. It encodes CASSLDFGQRGDIQYF.

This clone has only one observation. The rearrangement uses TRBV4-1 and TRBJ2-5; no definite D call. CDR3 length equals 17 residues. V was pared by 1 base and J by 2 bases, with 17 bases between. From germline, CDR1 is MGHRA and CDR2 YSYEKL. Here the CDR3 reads CASSQAYQTATQETQYF. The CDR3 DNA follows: TGCGCCAGCAGCCAAGCCTACCAGACGGCGACTCAAGAGACCCAGTACTTC.

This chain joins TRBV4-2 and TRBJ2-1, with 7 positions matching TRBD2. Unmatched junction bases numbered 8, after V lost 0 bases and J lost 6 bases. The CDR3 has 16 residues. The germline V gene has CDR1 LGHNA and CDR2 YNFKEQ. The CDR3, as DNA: TGTGCCAGCAGCCAAGATCAACGGCGGGAGACCAATGAGCAGTTCTTC. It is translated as CASSQDQRRETNEQFF.

This CDR3 reads CASSPRRSGSVLWYNEQFF. CDR3 sequence (DNA): TGTGCCAGCAGCCCCAGGAGGAGCGGGAGTGTCCTGTGGTACAATGAGCAGTTCTTC. The chain links TRBV7-8 to TRBJ2-1; 8 bases match TRBD2. V trimming: 5 bases; J trimming: 4 bases; junction bases outside the gene matches: 19. The CDR3 contains 19 residues. From germline, CDR1 is SGHVS and CDR2 FQNEAQ. The variable domain in full, completed from reference TRBV7-8 and TRBJ2-1, reads GAGVSQSPRYKVAKRGQDVALRCDPISGHVSLFWYQQALGQGPEFLTYFQNEAQLDKSGLPSDRFFAERPEGSVSTLKIQRTQQEDSAVYLCASSPRRSGSVLWYNEQFFGPGTRLTVL.

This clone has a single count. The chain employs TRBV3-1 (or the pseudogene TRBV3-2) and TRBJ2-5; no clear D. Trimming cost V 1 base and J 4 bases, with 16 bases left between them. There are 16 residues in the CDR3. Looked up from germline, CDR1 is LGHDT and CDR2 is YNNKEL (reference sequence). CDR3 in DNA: TGTGCCAGCAGCCAAGGGGCCAGCCTCCTCGGAGAGACCCAGTACTTC. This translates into CASSQGASLLGETQYF.

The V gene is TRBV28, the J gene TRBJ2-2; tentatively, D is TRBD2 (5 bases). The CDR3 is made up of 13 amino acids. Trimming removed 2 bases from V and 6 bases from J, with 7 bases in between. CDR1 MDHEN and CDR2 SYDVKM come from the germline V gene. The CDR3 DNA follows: TGTGCCAGCAGTTTAGGACTCCCCGGGGAGCTGTTTTTT. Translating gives CASSLGLPGELFF.

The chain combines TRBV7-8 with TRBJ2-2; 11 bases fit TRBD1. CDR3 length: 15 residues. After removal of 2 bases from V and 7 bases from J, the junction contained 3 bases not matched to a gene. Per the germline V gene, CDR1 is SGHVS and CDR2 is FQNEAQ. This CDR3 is CASSLRTGGHGELFF. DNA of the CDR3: TGTGCCAGCAGCTTAAGGACAGGGGGCCACGGGGAGCTGTTTTTT.

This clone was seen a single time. CDR3 residues: CASSLRSGISSTDTQYF. The CDR3, as DNA: TGTGCCAGCAGCTTAAGGTCCGGTATCTCTAGCACAGATACGCAGTATTTT. The rearrangement joins TRBV7-2 to TRBJ2-3; no reliable D call. Germline V gene lookup returns CDR1 SGHTA and CDR2 FQGNSA. There are 17 residues in the CDR3. The V and J ends lost 2 bases and 0 bases respectively, with 15 bases between them.

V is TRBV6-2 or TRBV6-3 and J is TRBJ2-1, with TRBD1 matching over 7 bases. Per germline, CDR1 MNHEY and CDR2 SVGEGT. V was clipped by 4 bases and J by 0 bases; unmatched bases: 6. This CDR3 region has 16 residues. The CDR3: CASSSQTGSSYNEQFF. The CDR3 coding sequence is TGTGCCAGCAGTTCCCAGACAGGGAGCTCCTACAATGAGCAGTTCTTC.

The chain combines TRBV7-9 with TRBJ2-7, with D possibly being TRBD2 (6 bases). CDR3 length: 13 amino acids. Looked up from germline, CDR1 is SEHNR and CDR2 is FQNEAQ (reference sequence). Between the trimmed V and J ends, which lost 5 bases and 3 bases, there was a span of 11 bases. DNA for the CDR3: TGTGCCAGCAGCGGCGGGGTTAACTACGAGCAGTACTTC. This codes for CASSGGVNYEQYF.

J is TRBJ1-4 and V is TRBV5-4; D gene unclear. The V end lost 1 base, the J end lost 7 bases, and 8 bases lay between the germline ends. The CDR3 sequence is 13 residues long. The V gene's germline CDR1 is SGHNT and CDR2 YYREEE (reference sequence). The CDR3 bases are TGTGCCAGCAGCTTGTATAGTAGTGAAAAACTGTTTTTT. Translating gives CASSLYSSEKLFF.

In nucleotides, the CDR3 is TGTGCCAGCAGCCAAGGACTAGCGGGAGGTTTGGGTGAGCAGTTCTTC. This translates into CASSQGLAGGLGEQFF. The V and J genes are TRBV14 and TRBJ2-1, with 13 bases that match TRBD2. Germline assignment: CDR1 SGHDN and CDR2 FVKESK. This CDR3 has 16 amino acids. Trimming cost V 1 base and J 9 bases; bases outside gene matches: 6. Based on the CDR3 plus reference TRBV14 and TRBJ2-1, the full variable domain is EAGVTQFPSHSVIEKGQTVTLRCDPISGHDNLYWYRRVMGKEIKFLLHFVKESKQDESGMPNNRFLAERTGGTYSTLKVQPAELEDSGVYFCASSQGLAGGLGEQFFGPGTRLTVL.

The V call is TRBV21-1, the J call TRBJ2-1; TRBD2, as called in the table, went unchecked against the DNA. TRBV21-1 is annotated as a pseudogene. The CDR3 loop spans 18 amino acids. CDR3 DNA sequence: TGTGCCAGCAGCAAGAGCCTTCGTAGCGGGATCACCTACAATGAGCAGTTCTTC. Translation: CASSKSLRSGITYNEQFF.

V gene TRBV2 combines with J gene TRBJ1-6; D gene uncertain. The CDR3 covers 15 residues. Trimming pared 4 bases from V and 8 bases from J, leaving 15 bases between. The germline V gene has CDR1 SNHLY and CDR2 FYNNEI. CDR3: CASSARVGRDSPLHF. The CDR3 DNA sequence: TGTGCCAGCAGTGCCCGCGTAGGGAGAGATTCACCCCTCCACTTT.

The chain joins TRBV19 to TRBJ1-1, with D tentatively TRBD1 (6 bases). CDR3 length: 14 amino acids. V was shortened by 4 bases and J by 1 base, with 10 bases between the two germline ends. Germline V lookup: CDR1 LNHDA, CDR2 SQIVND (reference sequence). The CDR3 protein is CASSTQQGNTEAFF. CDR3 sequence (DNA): TGTGCCAGTAGTACTCAACAGGGGAACACTGAAGCTTTCTTT.

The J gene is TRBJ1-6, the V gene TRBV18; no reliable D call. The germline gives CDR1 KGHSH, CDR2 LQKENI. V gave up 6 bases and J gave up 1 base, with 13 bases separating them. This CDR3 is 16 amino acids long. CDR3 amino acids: CASSRTAESYNSPLHF. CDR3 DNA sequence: TGTGCCAGCTCTCGGACCGCCGAATCCTATAATTCACCCCTCCACTTT.

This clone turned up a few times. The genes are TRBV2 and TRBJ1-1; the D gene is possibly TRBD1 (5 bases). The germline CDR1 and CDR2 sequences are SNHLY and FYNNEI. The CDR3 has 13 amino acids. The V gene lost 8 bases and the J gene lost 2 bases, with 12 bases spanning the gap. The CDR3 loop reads CASGARGNTEAFF. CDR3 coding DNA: TGTGCCAGCGGGGCGCGGGGTAACACTGAAGCTTTCTTT.

The CDR3 here is CASSDRGLAGRETQYF. The CDR3 DNA is TGTGCCAGCAGCGACAGGGGGCTAGCGGGAAGAGAGACCCAGTACTTC. This rearrangement joins TRBV9 to TRBJ2-5; D assignment may be TRBD1 or TRBD2 (9 bases each). Germline V CDR1 and CDR2: SGDLS, YYNGEE. This CDR3 has 16 residues. V gave up 3 bases and J gave up 4 bases, with 19 bases separating them.

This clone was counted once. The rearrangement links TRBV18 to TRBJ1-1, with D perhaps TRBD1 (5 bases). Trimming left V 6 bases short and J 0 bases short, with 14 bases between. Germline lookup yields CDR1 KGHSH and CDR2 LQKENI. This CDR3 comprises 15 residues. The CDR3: CASSRNGGMNTEAFF. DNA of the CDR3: TGTGCCAGCTCCCGTAACGGGGGAATGAACACTGAAGCTTTCTTT.

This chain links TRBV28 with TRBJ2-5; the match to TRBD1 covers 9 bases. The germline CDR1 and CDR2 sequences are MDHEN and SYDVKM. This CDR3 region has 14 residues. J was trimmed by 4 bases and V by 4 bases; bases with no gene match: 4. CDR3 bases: TGTGCCAGCAGTTCTAACAGGGGGCGAGAGACCCAGTACTTC. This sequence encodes CASSSNRGRETQYF.